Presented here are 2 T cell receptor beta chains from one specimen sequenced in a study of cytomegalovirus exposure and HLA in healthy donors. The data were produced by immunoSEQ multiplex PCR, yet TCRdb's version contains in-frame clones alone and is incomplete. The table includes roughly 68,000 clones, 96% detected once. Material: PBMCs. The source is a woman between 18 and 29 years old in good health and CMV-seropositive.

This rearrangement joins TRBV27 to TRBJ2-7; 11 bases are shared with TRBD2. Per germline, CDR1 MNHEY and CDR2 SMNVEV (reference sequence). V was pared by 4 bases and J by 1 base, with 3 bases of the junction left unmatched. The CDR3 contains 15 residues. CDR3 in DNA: TGTGCCAGCAGTTGGGGGACTAGCGGATCCTACGAGCAGTACTTC. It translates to CASSWGTSGSYEQYF.

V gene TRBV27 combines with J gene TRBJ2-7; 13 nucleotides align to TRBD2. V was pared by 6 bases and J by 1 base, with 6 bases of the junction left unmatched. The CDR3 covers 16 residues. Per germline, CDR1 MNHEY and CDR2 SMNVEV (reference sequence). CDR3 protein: CASRTSGRPPSYEQYF. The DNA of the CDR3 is TGTGCCAGCAGGACTAGCGGGAGGCCACCATCCTACGAGCAGTACTTC.